The entry below gives a single TCR beta chain sequence along with its context. It lacks a known antigen. The record has no base qualities; no much larger clone is one base away. The source of the sample is a study of T-cell memory formation after mild COVID-19 (dated by TCRdb to about 2021). For context, the study as a whole: Most TCR sequence clusters were specific to one of the two donors. The cohort was made up of two young adult volunteers, one female and one male, who were previously healthy. In two donors, T-cell clones that expanded and contracted after mild COVID-19 were followed by sequencing TCRalpha and TCRbeta repertoires longitudinally. On the study overall, not on this receptor specifically: Whether the second-wave clones peaking on day 37 were SARS-CoV-2 specific was not confirmed. From day 15 to 85, contracting clones showed balanced CD4/CD8 phenotypes, whereas a second wave of clones that expanded from day 15 to 37 leaned towards CD4+. Contracting CD4+ clones were found mainly in CM and EM memory subsets, while CD8+ clones were enriched in EMRA. Only a couple of mild cases were covered by the study, and larger cohorts that include severe cases with pre-infection samples were considered necessary. Some responding clones were found in pre-infection memory, which suggests that pre-existing cross-reactive memory T cells took part in the SARS-CoV-2 response.

Ficoll-Paque density gradient centrifugation was used to isolate PBMCs. TCRdb names Illumina NovaSeq 6000 as the instrument used. TCRalpha and TCRbeta cDNA libraries were built by 5'RACE with constant-segment primers, adding sample barcodes and unique molecular identifiers. RNA was extracted from every sample with Trizol reagent. The libraries were amplified in two PCR steps, and the second step added a second sample barcode and Illumina TruSeq adapters. Sequencing of the libraries was done on an Illumina NovaSeq, producing 2 x 150 bp paired-end reads. The study's own analysis went as follows. The reads were demultiplexed and collapsed into UMI-guided consensus sequences using migec v1.2.7. Using mixcr v2.1.11, UMI consensuses were aligned to TRA and TRB V and J templates and then assembled into clonotypes. A clonotype was counted as expanded or contracted only if both edgeR and NoisET called the change significant, with noise models trained on biological replicates. For edgeR calls, the cutoffs were a false discovery rate-adjusted p below 0.01 and a log2 fold-change threshold of 1. PCA with hierarchical clustering of max-normalized trajectories of the 1000 most abundant clonotypes was used as exploratory dynamics analysis. Each responding clone was given a CD4 or CD8 phenotype based on the CD4+ and CD8+ repertoires, which had been sequenced separately. Using fastp trimming at Q25 and MiXCR clonotype assembly, TCRdb reanalyzed the public sequencing data and kept in-frame beta chains. Records with the same CDR3 protein are collapsed into one entry carrying the most frequent genes and DNA. These V and J calls rely on TCRdb rather than the paper's analysis. In all, the sample holds about 400,000 distinct CDR3 sequences, and approximately 15% of those were seen once. The leading ten clones occupy under 25% of the sample.

CDR1 and CDR2, per the germline V gene (reference sequence), are DFQATT and SNEGSKA. V is shortened by 4 bases, J by 1 base, and the region joining them spans 14 bases. Inclusive of the bounding cysteine and phenylalanine, the CDR3 is 15 residues long. Only the CDR3 portion is preserved as DNA: 45 bases, with reading frame beginning at the first base. The TCR comes from a man between 18 and 35 years old who had mild COVID-19 (a few samples of this study predate the infection). The sample titles of this study are shuffled in the database, so cell type and time point are left out; the donor was told from shared clones. The sequencing sample was made of PBMCs or a T cell subset sorted from them (not recorded which). Recombination linked TRBV20-1 to TRBJ1-5; TRBD1 is possibly the D segment (6 matching bases). Here the CDR3 is given as CSATAGQSSNQPQHF. The sequenced DNA is TGCAGTGCTACGGCAGGACAGAGCAGCAATCAGCCCCAGCATTTT.